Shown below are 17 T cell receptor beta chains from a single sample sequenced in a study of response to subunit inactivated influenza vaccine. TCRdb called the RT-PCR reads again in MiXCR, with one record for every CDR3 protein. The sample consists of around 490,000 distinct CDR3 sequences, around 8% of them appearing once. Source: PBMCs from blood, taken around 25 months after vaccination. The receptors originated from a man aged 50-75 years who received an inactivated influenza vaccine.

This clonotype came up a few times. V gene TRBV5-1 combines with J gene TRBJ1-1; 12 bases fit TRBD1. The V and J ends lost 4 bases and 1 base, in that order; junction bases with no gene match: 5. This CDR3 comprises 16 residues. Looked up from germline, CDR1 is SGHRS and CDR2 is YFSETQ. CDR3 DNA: TGCGCCAGCAGCGGAGGGACAGGGGGCGAGAACACTGAAGCTTTCTTT. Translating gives CASSGGTGGENTEAFF. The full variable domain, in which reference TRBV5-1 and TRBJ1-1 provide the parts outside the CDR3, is KAGVTQTPRYLIKTRGQQVTLSCSPISGHRSVSWYQQTPGQGLQFLFEYFSETQRNKGNFPGRFSGRQFSNSRSEMNVSTLELGDSALYLCASSGGTGGENTEAFFGQGTRLTVV.

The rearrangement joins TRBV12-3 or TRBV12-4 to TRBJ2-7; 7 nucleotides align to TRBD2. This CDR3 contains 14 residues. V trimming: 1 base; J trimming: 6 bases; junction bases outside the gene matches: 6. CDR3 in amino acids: CASSLGLAVVEQYF. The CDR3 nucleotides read TGTGCCAGCAGTTTAGGTCTAGCGGTCGTCGAGCAGTACTTC.

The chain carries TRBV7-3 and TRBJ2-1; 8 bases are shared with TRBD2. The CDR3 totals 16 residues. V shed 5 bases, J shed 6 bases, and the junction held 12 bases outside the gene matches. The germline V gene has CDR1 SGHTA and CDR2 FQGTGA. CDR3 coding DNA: TGTGCCAGCAGCCCCGGCGGAGCGGGAGTAACCAATGAGCAGTTCTTC. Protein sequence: CASSPGGAGVTNEQFF. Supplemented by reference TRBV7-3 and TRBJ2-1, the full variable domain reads GAGVSQTPSNKVTEKGKYVELRCDPISGHTALYWYRQSLGQGPEFLIYFQGTGAADDSGLPNDRFFAVRPEGSVSTLKIQRTERGDSAVYLCASSPGGAGVTNEQFFGPGTRLTVL.

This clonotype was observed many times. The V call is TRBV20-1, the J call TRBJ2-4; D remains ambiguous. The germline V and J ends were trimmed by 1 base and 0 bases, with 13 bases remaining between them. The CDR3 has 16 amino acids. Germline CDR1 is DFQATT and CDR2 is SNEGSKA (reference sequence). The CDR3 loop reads CSARGRLAIAKNIQYF. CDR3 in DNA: TGCAGTGCTAGAGGACGTCTCGCTATAGCCAAAAACATTCAGTACTTC.

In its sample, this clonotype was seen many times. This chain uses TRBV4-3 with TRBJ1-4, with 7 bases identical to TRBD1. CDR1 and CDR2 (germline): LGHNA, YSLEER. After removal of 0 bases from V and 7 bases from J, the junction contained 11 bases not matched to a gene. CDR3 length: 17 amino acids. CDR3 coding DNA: TGCGCCAGCAGCCAAGATCTCCGACAGGGTAGGAGTGAAAAACTGTTTTTT. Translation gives CASSQDLRQGRSEKLFF.

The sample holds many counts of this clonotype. In DNA, the CDR3 is TGTGCCAGCAGTCATACTGGGACAGGGGGCCGAACCGGGGAGCTGTTTTTT. Encoded protein: CASSHTGTGGRTGELFF. The chain is built from TRBV12-3 or TRBV12-4 and TRBJ2-2; 12 bases align to TRBD1. This CDR3 region has 17 residues. The trim removed 5 bases at V and 5 bases at J, leaving 9 bases unmatched.

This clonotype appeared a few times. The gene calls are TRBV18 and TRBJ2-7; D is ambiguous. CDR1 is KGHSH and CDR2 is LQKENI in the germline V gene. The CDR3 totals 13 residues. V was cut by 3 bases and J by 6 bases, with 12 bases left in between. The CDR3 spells CASSPLEIGEQYF. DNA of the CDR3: TGTGCCAGCTCACCTCTTGAGATTGGCGAGCAGTACTTC.

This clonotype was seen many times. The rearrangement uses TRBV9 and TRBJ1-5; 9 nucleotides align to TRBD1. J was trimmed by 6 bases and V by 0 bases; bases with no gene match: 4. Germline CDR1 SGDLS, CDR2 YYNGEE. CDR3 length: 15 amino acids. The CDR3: CASSVDSGQGQPQHF. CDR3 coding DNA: TGTGCCAGCAGCGTAGATTCGGGACAGGGTCAGCCCCAGCATTTT.

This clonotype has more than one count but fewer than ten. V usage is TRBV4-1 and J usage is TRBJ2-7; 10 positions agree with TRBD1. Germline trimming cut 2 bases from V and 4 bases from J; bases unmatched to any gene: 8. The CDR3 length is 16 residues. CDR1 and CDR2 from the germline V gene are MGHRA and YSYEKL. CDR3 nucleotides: TGCGCCAGCAGCCAACGAACCGGGACAGGGGCGTACGAGCAGTACTTC. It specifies CASSQRTGTGAYEQYF.

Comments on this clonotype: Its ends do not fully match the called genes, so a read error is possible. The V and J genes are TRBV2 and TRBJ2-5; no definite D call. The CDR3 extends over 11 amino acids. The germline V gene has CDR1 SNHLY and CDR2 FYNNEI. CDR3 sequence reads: CASKSLQKTNF. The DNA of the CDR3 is TGTGCCAGCAAAAGCCTACAGAAAACGAACTTC. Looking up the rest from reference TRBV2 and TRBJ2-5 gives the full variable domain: EPEVTQTPSHQVTQMGQEVILRCVPISNHLYFYWYRQILGQKVEFLVSFYNNEISEKSEIFDDQFSVERPDGSNFTLKIRSTKLEDSAMYFCASKSLQKTNFGPGTRLLVL.

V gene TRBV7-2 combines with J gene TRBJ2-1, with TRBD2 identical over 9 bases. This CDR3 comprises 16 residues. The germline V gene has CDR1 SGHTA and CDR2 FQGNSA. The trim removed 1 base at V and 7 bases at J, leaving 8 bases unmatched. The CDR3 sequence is CASSLVPLAGSNEQFF. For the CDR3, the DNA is TGTGCCAGCAGCTTAGTGCCCCTAGCGGGGTCGAATGAGCAGTTCTTC.

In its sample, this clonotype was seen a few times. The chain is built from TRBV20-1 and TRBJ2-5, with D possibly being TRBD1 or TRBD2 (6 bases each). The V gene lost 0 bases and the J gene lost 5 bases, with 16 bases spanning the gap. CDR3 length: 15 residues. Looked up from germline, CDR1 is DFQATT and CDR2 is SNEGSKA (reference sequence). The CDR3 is CSARDFGGPRETQYF. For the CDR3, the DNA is TGCAGTGCTAGAGATTTTGGGGGGCCGAGGGAGACCCAGTACTTC.

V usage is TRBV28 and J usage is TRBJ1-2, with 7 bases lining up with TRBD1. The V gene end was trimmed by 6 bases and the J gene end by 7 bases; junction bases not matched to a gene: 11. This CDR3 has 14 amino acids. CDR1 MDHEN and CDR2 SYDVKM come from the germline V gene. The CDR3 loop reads CASSPQGTATGYTF. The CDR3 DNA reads TGTGCCAGCAGCCCTCAAGGGACAGCCACTGGCTACACCTTC.

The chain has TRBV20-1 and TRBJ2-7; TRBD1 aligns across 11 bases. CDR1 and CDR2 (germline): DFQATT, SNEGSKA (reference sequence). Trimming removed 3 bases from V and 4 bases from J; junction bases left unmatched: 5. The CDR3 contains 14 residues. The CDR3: CSASSGDRGYEQYF. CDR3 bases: TGCAGTGCTAGTAGTGGGGACAGGGGGTACGAGCAGTACTTC.

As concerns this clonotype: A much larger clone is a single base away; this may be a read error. For the CDR3, the DNA is TGCGCCAGCAGCTTGTTCCGGGACACGGCAAACTACGAGCAGTACTTC. Residues: CASSLFRDTANYEQYF. The rearrangement joins TRBV5-1 to TRBJ2-7; TRBD1 might be the D (6 bases). The CDR3 is 16 residues long. Germline-derived CDR1 and CDR2 are SGHRS and YFSETQ. The V end was cut by 1 base, the J end by 3 bases, with 17 bases between.

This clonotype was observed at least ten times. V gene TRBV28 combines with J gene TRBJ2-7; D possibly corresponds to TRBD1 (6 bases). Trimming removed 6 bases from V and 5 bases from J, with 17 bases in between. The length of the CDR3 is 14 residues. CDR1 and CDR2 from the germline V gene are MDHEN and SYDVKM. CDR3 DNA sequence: TGTGCCAGCAGCCCGCGACAGGTTTACAACGAGCAGTACTTC. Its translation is CASSPRQVYNEQYF.

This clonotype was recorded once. This CDR3 reads CSARGALAFEQYF. In DNA, the CDR3 is TGCAGTGCTAGGGGCGCCCTAGCTTTCGAGCAGTACTTC. The chain is built from TRBV20-1 and TRBJ2-7; D is possibly TRBD2 (5 bases). Germline CDR1 is DFQATT and CDR2 is SNEGSKA (reference sequence). The V gene lost 3 bases and the J gene lost 6 bases, with 15 bases spanning the gap. The CDR3 extends over 13 amino acids.